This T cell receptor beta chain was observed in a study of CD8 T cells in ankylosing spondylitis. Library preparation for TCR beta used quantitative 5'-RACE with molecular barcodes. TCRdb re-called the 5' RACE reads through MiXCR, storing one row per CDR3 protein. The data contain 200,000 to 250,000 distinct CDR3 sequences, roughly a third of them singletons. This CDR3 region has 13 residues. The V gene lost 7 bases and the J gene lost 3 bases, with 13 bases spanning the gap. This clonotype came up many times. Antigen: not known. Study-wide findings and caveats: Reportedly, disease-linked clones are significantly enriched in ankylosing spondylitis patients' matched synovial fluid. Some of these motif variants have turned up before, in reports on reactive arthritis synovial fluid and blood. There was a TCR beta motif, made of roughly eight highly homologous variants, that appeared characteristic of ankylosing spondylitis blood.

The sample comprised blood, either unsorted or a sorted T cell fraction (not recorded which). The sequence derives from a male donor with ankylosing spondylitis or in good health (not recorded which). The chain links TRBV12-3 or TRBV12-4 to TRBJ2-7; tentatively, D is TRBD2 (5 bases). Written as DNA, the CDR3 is TGTGCCAGCACTTCATGGGGAGTCTACGAGCAGTACTTC. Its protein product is CASTSWGVYEQYF.